This T cell receptor (beta chain) was profiled in a study of T cells in Graves' hyperthyroidism and ophthalmopathy. Regarding the study as a whole: The model anticipated ophthalmopathy a median about six months pre-onset. Most clonotypes that expanded in the thyroid above 0.001 also showed up in blood.

V was pared by 7 bases and J by 1 base, with 12 bases of the junction left unmatched. Germline-derived CDR1 and CDR2 are DFQATT and SNEGSKA (reference sequence). This CDR3 is built from 16 residues. It was uncontrolled infection, other autoimmune disease, pregnancy or lactation that excluded patients. The PBMCs were sourced from fresh peripheral blood (about 10 ml). Authors of the study amplified TCR beta CDR3 regions from RNA transcripts. TCR CDR3 underwent first-round RT-PCR with the HTBI primer set. TCRdb reprocessed the multiplex PCR reads via MiXCR and lists one record per CDR3 protein. The data show 300,000 to 450,000 distinct CDR3 sequences, with over 11% seen just once and 11% held by the top ten. This clonotype was counted at least ten times. No antigen is known for it.

The chain uses TRBV20-1 and TRBJ2-3; 9 positions match TRBD2. The receptor was isolated from a woman between 55 and 75 years old with Graves' hyperthyroidism. Sequenced material: blood. The CDR3 bases are TGCAGTGTTCTAGGGGTTGCTAGCGGGGGCACAGATACGCAGTATTTT. Its translation: CSVLGVASGGTDTQYF.